The entry below gives a single T cell receptor (beta chain) sequence along with its context. As yet, its antigen is unknown. The data were taken from a study of early T cells in non-severe SARS-CoV-2 infection. Each single cDNA molecule received a unique molecular identifier. TCRdb ran MiXCR on the 5' RACE reads and lists one entry per CDR3 protein. The top ten hold 6.4% of the sample, which has 68,000 or so distinct CDR3 sequences, approximately 11% seen once. General study points: Comparison of clonotypes with VDJdb favored anti-spike CD8 responses while missing private and CD4 specificities.

Germline values: CDR1 MNHNY, CDR2 SVGAGI (reference sequence). The CDR3 length is 14 residues. V lost 2 bases and J 2 bases, leaving 6 bases between the germline ends. The chain links TRBV6-6 to TRBJ1-4; D is ambiguous. The source of this sequence is an adult who was a healthcare worker with PCR-confirmed SARS-CoV-2 infection or an uninfected control (not recorded which). The specimen sequenced was whole blood. CDR3 DNA: TGTGCCAGCAGTTACGCGGGGACTAATGAAAAACTGTTTTTT. As protein: CASSYAGTNEKLFF.